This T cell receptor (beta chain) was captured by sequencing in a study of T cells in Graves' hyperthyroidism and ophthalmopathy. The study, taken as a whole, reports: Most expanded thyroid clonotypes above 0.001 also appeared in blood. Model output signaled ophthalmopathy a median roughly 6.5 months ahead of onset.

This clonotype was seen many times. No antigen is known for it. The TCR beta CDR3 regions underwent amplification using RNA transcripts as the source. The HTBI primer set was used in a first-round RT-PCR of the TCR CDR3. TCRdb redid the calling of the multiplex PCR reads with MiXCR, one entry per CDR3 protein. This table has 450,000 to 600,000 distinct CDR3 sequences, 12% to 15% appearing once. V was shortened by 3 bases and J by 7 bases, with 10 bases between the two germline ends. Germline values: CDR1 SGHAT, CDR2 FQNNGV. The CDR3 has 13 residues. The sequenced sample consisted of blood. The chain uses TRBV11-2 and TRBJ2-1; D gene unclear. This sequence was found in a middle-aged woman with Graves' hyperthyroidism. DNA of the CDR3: TGTGCCAGCAGCTTTCCCTTGTGGAATGAGCAGTTCTTC. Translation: CASSFPLWNEQFF. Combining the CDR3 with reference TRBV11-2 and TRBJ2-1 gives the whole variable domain EAGVAQSPRYKIIEKRQSVAFWCNPISGHATLYWYQQILGQGPKLLIQFQNNGVVDDSQLPKDRFSAERLKGVDSTLKIQPAKLEDSAVYLCASSFPLWNEQFFGPGTRLTVL.